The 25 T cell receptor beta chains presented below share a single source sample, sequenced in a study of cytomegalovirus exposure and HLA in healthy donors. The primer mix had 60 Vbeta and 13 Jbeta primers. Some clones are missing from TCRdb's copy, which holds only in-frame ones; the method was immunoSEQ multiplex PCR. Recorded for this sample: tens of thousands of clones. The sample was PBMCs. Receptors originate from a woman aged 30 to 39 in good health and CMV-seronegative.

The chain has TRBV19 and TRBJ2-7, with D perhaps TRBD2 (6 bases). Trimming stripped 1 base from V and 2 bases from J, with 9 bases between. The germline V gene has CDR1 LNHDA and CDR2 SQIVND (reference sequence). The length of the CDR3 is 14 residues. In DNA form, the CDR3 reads TGTGCCAGTAGTATAGGTAGCGGCCCCTACGAGCAGTACTTC. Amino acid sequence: CASSIGSGPYEQYF.

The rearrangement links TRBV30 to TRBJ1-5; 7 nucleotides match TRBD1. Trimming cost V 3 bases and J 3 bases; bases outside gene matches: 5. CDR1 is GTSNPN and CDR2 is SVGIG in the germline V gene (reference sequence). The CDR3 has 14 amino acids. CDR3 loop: CAWSEGALNQPQHF. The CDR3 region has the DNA TGTGCCTGGAGCGAGGGGGCCCTCAATCAGCCCCAGCATTTT.

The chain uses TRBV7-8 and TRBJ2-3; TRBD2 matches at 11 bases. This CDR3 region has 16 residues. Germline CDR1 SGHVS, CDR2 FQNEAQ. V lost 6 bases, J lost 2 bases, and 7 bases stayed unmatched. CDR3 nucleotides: TGTGCCAGCAGAACTAGCGGGAGAACTCCCACAGATACGCAGTATTTT. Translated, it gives CASRTSGRTPTDTQYF.

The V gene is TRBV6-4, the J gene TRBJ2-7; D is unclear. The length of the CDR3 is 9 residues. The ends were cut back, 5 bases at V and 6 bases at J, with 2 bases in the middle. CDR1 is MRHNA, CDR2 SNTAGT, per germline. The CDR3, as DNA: TGTGCCAGCAGTCGCGAGCAGTACTTC. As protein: CASSREQYF.

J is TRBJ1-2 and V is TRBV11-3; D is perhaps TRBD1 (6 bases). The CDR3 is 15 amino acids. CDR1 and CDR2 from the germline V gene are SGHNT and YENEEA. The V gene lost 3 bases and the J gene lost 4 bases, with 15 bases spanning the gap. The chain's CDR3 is CASSFGGAQGYGYTF. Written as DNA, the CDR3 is TGTGCCAGCAGCTTTGGGGGGGCGCAGGGCTATGGCTACACCTTC.

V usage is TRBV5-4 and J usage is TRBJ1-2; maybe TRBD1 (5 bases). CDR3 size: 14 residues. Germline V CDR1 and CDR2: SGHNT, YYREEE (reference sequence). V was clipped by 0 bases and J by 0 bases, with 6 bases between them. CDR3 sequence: CASSLDRTNYGYTF. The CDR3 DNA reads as TGTGCCAGCAGCTTGGACAGGACTAACTATGGCTACACCTTC. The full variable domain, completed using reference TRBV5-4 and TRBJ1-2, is ETGVTQSPTHLIKTRGQQVTLRCSSQSGHNTVSWYQQALGQGPQFIFQYYREEENGRGNFPPRFSGLQFPNYSSELNVNALELDDSALYLCASSLDRTNYGYTFGSGTRLTVV.

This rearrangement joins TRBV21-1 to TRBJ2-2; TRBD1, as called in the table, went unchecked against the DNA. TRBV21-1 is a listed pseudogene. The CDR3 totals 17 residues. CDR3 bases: TGTGCCAGCAGCATTTTCAGGGTCTCCCACAACACCGGGGAGCTGTTTTTT. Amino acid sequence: CASSIFRVSHNTGELFF.

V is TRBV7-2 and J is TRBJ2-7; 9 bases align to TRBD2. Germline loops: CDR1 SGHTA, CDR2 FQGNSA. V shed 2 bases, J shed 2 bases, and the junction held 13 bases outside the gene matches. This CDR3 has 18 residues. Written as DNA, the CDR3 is TGTGCCAGCAGCTTAAAAGGGGGTAGCGGGAGTAGGACCTACGAGCAGTACTTC. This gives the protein CASSLKGGSGSRTYEQYF.

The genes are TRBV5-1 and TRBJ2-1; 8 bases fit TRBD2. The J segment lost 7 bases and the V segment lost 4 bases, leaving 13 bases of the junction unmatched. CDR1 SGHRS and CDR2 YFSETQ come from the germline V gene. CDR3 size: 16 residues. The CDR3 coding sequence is TGCGCCAGCAGCCCCACAGTGCGCGGGAGGAGAAATGAGCAGTTCTTC. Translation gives CASSPTVRGRRNEQFF.

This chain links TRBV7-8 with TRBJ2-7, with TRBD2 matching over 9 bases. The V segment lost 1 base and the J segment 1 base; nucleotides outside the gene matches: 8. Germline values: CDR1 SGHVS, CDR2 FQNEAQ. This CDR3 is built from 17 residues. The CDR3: CASSLGAVAGGSYEQYF. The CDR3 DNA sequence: TGTGCCAGCAGCTTAGGAGCTGTGGCGGGAGGGTCCTACGAGCAGTACTTC.

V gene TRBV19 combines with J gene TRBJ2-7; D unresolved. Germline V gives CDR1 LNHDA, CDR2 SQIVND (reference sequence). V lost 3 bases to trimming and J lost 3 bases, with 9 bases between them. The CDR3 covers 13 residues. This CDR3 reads CASSISPDYEQYF. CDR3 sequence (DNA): TGTGCCAGTAGTATTAGCCCTGACTACGAGCAGTACTTC.

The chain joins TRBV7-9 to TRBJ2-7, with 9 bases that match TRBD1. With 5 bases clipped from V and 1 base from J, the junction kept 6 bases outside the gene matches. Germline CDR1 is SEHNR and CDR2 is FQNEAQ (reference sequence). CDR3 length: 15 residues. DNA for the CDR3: TGTGCCAGCAGCAATAACAGGGGGCTATCCTACGAGCAGTACTTC. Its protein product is CASSNNRGLSYEQYF.

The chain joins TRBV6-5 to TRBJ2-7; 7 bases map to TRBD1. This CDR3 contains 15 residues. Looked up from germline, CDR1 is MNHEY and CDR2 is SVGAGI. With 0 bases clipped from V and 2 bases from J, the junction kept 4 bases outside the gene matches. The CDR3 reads CASSYSSGTAYEQYF. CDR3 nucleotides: TGTGCCAGCAGTTACTCCTCCGGGACAGCCTACGAGCAGTACTTC.

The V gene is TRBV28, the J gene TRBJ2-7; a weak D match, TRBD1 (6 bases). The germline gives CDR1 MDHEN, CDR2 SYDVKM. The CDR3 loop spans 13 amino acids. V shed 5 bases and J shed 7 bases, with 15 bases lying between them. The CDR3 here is CASSISQGKEQYF. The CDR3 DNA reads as TGTGCCAGCAGTATCTCACAGGGCAAGGAGCAGTACTTC.

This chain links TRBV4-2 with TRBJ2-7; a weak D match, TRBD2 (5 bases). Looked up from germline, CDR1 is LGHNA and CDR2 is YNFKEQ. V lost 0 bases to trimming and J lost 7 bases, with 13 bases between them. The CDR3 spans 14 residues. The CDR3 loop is CASSQETAPGEQYF. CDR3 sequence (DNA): TGTGCCAGCAGCCAAGAAACCGCCCCGGGAGAGCAGTACTTC.

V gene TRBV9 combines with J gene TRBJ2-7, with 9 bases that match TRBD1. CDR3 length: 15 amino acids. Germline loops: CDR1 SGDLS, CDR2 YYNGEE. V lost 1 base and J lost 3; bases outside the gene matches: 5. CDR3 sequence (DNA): TGTGCCAGCAGCGTACTTGCGGGACAGGGCTACGAGCAGTACTTC. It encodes CASSVLAGQGYEQYF. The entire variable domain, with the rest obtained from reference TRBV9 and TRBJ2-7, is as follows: DSGVTQTPKHLITATGQRVTLRCSPRSGDLSVYWYQQSLDQGLQFLIQYYNGEERAKGNILERFSAQQFPDLHSELNLSSLELGDSALYFCASSVLAGQGYEQYFGPGTRLTVT.

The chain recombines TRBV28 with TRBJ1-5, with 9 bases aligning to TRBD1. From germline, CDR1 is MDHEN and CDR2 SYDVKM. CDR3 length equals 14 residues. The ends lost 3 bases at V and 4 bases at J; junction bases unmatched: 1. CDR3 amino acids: CASSLDRGNQPQHF. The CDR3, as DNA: TGTGCCAGCAGTTTGGACAGGGGTAATCAGCCCCAGCATTTT.

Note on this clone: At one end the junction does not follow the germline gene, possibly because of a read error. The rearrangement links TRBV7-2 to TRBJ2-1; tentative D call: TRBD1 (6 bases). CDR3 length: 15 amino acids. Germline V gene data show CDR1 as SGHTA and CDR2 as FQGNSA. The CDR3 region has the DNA TGTGCCAGCAGCTCGGACAGTCCCTCCGACAATGAGCAGTTCTTC. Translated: CASSSDSPSDNEQFF.

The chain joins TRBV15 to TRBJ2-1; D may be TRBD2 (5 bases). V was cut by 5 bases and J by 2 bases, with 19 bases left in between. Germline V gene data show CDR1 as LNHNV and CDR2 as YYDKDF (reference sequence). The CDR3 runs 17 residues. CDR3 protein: CATSGAGSLHTYNEQFF. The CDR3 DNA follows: TGTGCCACCAGCGGCGCGGGCTCGCTTCACACCTACAATGAGCAGTTCTTC.

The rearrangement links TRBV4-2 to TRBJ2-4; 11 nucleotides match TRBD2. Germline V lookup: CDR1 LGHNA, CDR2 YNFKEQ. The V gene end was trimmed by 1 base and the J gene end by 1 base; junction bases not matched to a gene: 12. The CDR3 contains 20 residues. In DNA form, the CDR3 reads TGTGCCAGCAGCCAAGCCGGGACTAGCGGAATTGTATCGGCCAAAAACATTCAGTACTTC. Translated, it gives CASSQAGTSGIVSAKNIQYF.

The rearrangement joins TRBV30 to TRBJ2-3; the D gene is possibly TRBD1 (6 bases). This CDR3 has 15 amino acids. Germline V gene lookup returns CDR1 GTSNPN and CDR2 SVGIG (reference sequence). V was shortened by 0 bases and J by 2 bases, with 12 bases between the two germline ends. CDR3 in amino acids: CAWSVGTKFTDTQYF. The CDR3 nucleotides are TGTGCCTGGAGTGTAGGGACAAAATTCACAGATACGCAGTATTTT.

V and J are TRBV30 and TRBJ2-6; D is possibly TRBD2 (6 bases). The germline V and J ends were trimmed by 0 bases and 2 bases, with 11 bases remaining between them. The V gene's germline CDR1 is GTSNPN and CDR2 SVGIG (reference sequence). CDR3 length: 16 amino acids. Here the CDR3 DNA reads TGTGCCTGGAGTGTAGGGAGGACCCCTGGGGCCAACGTCCTGACTTTC. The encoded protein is CAWSVGRTPGANVLTF.

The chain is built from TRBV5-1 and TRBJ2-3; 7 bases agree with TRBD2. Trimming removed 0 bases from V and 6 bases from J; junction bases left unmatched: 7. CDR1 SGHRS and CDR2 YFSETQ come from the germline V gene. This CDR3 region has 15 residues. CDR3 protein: CASSLGSRESDTQYF. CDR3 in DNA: TGCGCCAGCAGCTTGGGGTCGCGGGAGTCGGATACGCAGTATTTT.

The CDR3 DNA is TGTGCCAGCAGCTTAGAGGGACTCCAGGAGACCCAGTACTTC. This translates into CASSLEGLQETQYF. This chain uses TRBV11-1 with TRBJ2-5, with TRBD2 as a possible D gene (6 bases). Trimming took 1 base from V and 5 from J, leaving 11 bases between them. CDR3 length: 14 amino acids. Germline-derived CDR1 and CDR2 are SGHAT and FQDESV (reference sequence). The full variable domain, completed using reference TRBV11-1 and TRBJ2-5, is EAEVAQSPRYKITEKSQAVAFWCDPISGHATLYWYRQILGQGPELLVQFQDESVVDDSQLPKDRFSAERLKGVDSTLKIQPAELGDSAMYLCASSLEGLQETQYFGPGTRLLVL.

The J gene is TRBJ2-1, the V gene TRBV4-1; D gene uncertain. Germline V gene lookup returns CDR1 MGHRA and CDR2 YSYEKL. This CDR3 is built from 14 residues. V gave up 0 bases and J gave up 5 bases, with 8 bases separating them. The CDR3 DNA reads TGCGCCAGCAGCCAAGATATCCGTAACAATGAGCAGTTCTTC. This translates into CASSQDIRNNEQFF.